This T cell receptor beta chain was retrieved from a study of preoperative IRX-2 immunotherapy in early breast cancer. The data were produced by immunoSEQ multiplex PCR, yet TCRdb's version contains in-frame clones alone and is incomplete. Of under 11,000 clones listed, roughly 80% are singletons. Treatment here: preoperative locoregional IRX-2 cytokine immunotherapy. Preoperative locoregional IRX-2 cytokine immunotherapy was tested in the phase Ib source study. This CDR3 has 16 amino acids. With V trimmed by 5 bases and J by 1 base, 1 base remained unmatched. Germline CDR1 is MNHGY and CDR2 is SAAAGT. This clone was detected a few times.

The TCR originated in a human donor with breast cancer. The sequences come from lymph node tissue, collected before IRX-2 immunotherapy. J is TRBJ2-3 and V is TRBV6-8, with 15 bases that match TRBD2. CDR3 amino acids: CASSRTSGRGTDTQYF. CDR3 nucleotides: TGTGCCAGCAGTCGGACTAGCGGGAGGGGCACAGATACGCAGTATTTT.